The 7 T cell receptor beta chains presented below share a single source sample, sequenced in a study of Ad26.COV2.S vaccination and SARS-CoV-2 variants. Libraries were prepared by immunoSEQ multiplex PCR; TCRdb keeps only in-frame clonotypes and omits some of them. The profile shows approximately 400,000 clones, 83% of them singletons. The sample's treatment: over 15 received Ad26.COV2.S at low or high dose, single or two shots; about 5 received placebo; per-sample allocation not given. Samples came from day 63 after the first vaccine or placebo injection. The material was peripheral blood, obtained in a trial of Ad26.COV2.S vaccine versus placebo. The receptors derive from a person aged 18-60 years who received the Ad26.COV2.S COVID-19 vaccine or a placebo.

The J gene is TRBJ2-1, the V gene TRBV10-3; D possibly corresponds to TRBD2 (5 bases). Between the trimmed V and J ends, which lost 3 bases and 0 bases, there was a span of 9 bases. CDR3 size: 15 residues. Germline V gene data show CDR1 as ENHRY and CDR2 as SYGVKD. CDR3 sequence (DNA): TGTGCCATCAGTGAATTAGGGAGCTCCTACAATGAGCAGTTCTTC. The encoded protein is CAISELGSSYNEQFF.

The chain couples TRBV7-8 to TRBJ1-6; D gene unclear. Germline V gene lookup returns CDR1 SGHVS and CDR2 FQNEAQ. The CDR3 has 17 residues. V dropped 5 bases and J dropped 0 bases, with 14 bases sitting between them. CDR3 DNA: TGTGCCAGCAGCCCACAGCAGGCGAGCTCCTATAATTCACCCCTCCACTTT. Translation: CASSPQQASSYNSPLHF.

The CDR3 here is CASSQRDGVNTEAFF. For the CDR3, the DNA is TGTGCCAGCAGCCAGAGGGACGGGGTGAACACTGAAGCTTTCTTT. The J gene is TRBJ1-1, the V gene TRBV3-1 (or the pseudogene TRBV3-2); D is perhaps TRBD1 (5 bases). This CDR3 is 15 amino acids long. Trimming pared 3 bases from V and 0 bases from J, leaving 11 bases between. The V gene's germline CDR1 is LGHDT and CDR2 YNNKEL (reference sequence).

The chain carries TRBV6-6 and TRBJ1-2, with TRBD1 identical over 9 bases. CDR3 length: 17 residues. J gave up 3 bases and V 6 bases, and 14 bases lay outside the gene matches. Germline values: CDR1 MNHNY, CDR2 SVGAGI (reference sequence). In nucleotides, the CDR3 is TGTGCCAGCAGCCGACGACTTACAGGGGGCTCCTACTATGGCTACACCTTC. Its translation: CASSRRLTGGSYYGYTF.

CDR3 coding DNA: TGTGCCAGCAGTACCCGGACAGCGTCCGAGCAGTACTTC. Protein sequence: CASSTRTASEQYF. J is TRBJ2-7 and V is TRBV27; possibly TRBD1 for D (6 bases). V was trimmed by 5 bases and J by 6 bases, leaving 14 bases between them. Germline V CDR1 and CDR2: MNHEY, SMNVEV (reference sequence). This CDR3 region has 13 residues.

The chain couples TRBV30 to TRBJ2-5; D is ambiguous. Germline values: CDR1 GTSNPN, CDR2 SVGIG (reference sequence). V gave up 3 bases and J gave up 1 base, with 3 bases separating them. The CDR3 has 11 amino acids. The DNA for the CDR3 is TGTGCCTGGAGCTCCCAAGAGACCCAGTACTTC. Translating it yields CAWSSQETQYF. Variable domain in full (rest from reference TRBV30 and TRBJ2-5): SQTIHQWPATLVQPVGSPLSLECTVEGTSNPNLYWYRQAAGRGLQLLFYSVGIGQISSEVPQNLSASRPQDRQFILSSKKLLLSDSGFYLCAWSSQETQYFGPGTRLLVL.

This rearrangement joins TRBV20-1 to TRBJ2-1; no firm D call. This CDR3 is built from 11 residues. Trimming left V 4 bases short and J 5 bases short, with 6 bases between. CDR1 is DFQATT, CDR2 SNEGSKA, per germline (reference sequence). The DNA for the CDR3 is TGCAGTGCTACTGGGGACAATGAGCAGTTCTTC. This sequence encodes CSATGDNEQFF.